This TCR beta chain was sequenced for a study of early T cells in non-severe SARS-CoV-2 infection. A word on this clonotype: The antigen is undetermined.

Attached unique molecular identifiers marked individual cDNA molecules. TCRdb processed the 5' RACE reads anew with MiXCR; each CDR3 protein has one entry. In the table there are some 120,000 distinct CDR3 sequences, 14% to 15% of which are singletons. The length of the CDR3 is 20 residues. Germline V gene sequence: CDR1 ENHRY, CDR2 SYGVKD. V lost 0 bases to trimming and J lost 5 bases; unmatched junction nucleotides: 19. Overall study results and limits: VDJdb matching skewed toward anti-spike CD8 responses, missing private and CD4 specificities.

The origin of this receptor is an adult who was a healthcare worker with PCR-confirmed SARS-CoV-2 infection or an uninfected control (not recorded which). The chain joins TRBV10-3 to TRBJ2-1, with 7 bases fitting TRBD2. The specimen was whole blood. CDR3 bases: TGTGCCATCAGTGAGTCACCGCCTGGAATAGCGGGCTTAAAAGACAATGAGCAGTTCTTC. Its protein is CAISESPPGIAGLKDNEQFF.